This T cell receptor (beta chain) comes out of a study of T cell responses to AZD1222 COVID-19 vaccine. Points from the study as a whole: The number of AZD1222 recipients seropositive at baseline was only five to seven. Two AZD1222 administrations were followed by greater Spike-specific TCR breadth and depth. Donors skewed white British and female; clonal diversity was possibly underestimated.

This clone was counted between two and nine times. Its antigen is not known. The germline CDR1 and CDR2 sequences are MGHDK and SYGVNS. V was trimmed by 1 base and J by 5 bases, leaving 12 bases between them. The CDR3 has 15 amino acids. Repertoires were generated with immunoSEQ multiplex PCR, while TCRdb's copy carries only in-frame clones and drops some. The table has about 190,000 clones, 80% to 90% seen once. The chain is built from TRBV25-1 and TRBJ2-4; TRBD1 or TRBD2 may be the D gene (6 bases each). The specimen comprised peripheral blood, sampled on day 0 of MenACWY control vaccination. The sequence was obtained from an adult in good health. The CDR3 region has the DNA TGTGCCAGCAGTGAATCGGGGGCGACACAAAACATTCAGTACTTC. Amino acid sequence: CASSESGATQNIQYF.